What follows are 31 T cell receptor beta chains derived from one specimen sequenced in a study of blood T cell repertoires in COVID-19. Repertoires were generated with immunoSEQ multiplex PCR, while TCRdb's copy carries only in-frame clones and drops some. This sample yields around 160,000 clones, of which roughly 89% are seen a single time; roughly 5.5% belongs to the top ten. Input material: PBMCs or T cells enriched from blood (not recorded which). The origin of the receptors is a woman in her fifties or sixties who had been exposed to COVID-19.

The J gene is TRBJ2-2, the V gene TRBV7-6, with D hard to call. Trimming shortened V by 5 bases and J by 4 bases, and 17 bases separated the two germline ends. Germline V gene sequence: CDR1 SGHVS, CDR2 FNYEAQ. This CDR3 has 16 residues. CDR3 region: CASSMTRPPGTGELFF. The CDR3 region has the DNA TGTGCCAGCAGCATGACCAGGCCACCCGGCACCGGGGAGCTGTTTTTT.

The chain has TRBV20-1 and TRBJ2-7; TRBD2 is a possible D gene (5 bases). The CDR3 runs 14 residues. Germline V gene lookup returns CDR1 DFQATT and CDR2 SNEGSKA (reference sequence). V was pared by 3 bases and J by 0 bases, with 12 bases between. The CDR3 bases are TGCAGTGCTAGTCTGACTACCCACTCCTACGAGCAGTACTTC. This translates into CSASLTTHSYEQYF.

This clone was counted a single time. The chain links TRBV11-2 to TRBJ1-6; D may be TRBD1 (5 bases). V lost 0 bases, J lost 9 bases, and 18 bases lay in between. The CDR3 consists of 17 residues. Germline CDR1 and CDR2: SGHAT and FQNNGV. The CDR3 reads CASSLDQFFSGSSPLHF. CDR3 DNA sequence: TGTGCCAGCAGCTTAGACCAGTTTTTTTCAGGGTCTTCACCCCTCCACTTT.

This rearrangement joins TRBV7-9 to TRBJ1-3, with a weak D call TRBD1 (6 bases). Germline CDR1 SEHNR, CDR2 FQNEAQ (reference sequence). V gave up 0 bases and J gave up 2 bases, with 11 bases separating them. This CDR3 spans 16 amino acids. This chain's CDR3 is CASSLAPGATGNTIYF. DNA of the CDR3: TGTGCCAGCAGCTTAGCGCCAGGGGCAACTGGAAACACCATATATTTT.

This sequence joins TRBV5-4 and TRBJ2-1, with 12 bases lining up with TRBD2. The V and J ends lost 0 bases and 4 bases, in that order; junction bases with no gene match: 5. The germline V gene encodes CDR1 SGHNT and CDR2 YYREEE (reference sequence). The CDR3 extends over 17 amino acids. CDR3 nucleotides: TGTGCCAGCAGCTTGGAGAAACTAGCGGGAGGTTACAATGAGCAGTTCTTC. This sequence encodes CASSLEKLAGGYNEQFF.

The chain is built from TRBV3-1 (or the pseudogene TRBV3-2) and TRBJ1-4; D not resolved. Germline assignment: CDR1 LGHDT and CDR2 YNNKEL (reference sequence). The CDR3 sequence is 15 residues long. V was shortened by 0 bases and J by 3 bases, with 8 bases between the two germline ends. CDR3 nucleotides: TGTGCCAGCAGCCAAGACGTACGGGCTAATGAAAAACTGTTTTTT. Protein: CASSQDVRANEKLFF.

The chain employs TRBV19 and TRBJ1-3; D is uncertain. CDR3 length: 17 residues. The V end lost 6 bases, the J end lost 0 bases, and 18 bases lay between the germline ends. CDR1 is LNHDA and CDR2 is SQIVND in the germline V gene (reference sequence). The DNA of the CDR3 is TGTGCCAGTAGCCTGGAGCGGGAGGCTTACTCTGGAAACACCATATATTTT. Residues: CASSLEREAYSGNTIYF.

V is TRBV3-1 (or the pseudogene TRBV3-2) and J is TRBJ2-5, with 14 bases aligning to TRBD2. Trimming cost V 2 bases and J 7 bases; bases outside gene matches: 12. In germline, CDR1 is LGHDT, CDR2 YNNKEL (reference sequence). This CDR3 has 18 residues. CDR3 sequence: CASSQLGRTSGRPGTQYF. The DNA for the CDR3 is TGTGCCAGCAGCCAACTAGGCCGGACTAGCGGGAGGCCGGGGACCCAGTACTTC.

V usage is TRBV9 and J usage is TRBJ2-5; D not resolved. V gave up 0 bases and J gave up 5 bases, with 11 bases separating them. Germline V gives CDR1 SGDLS, CDR2 YYNGEE. The CDR3 has 14 residues. The CDR3 DNA sequence: TGTGCCAGCAGCGTAGCGTCCTATCGGGAGACCCAGTACTTC. This translates into CASSVASYRETQYF.

The V and J genes are TRBV4-3 and TRBJ1-1; D is unresolved. CDR3 length equals 13 residues. Germline V gene data show CDR1 as LGHNA and CDR2 as YSLEER. V lost 4 bases and J lost 1, with 7 bases in between. CDR3: CASSLEGNTEAFF. CDR3 nucleotides: TGCGCCAGCAGCCTCGAGGGGAACACTGAAGCTTTCTTT.

This chain links TRBV9 with TRBJ1-1; tentatively, D is TRBD1 (6 bases). The germline V gene encodes CDR1 SGDLS and CDR2 YYNGEE. The CDR3 spans 16 residues. Trimming pared 3 bases from V and 1 base from J, leaving 16 bases between. This CDR3 reads CASSGRGTTGNTEAFF. The CDR3 DNA reads TGTGCCAGCAGCGGTAGAGGTACGACAGGGAACACTGAAGCTTTCTTT.

V usage is TRBV9 and J usage is TRBJ2-1, with D perhaps matching TRBD1 (6 bases). The CDR3 has 15 amino acids. V lost 3 bases to trimming and J lost 8 bases, with 18 bases between them. Germline assignment: CDR1 SGDLS and CDR2 YYNGEE. The CDR3 loop is CASSARTEINDEQFF. CDR3 bases: TGTGCCAGCAGCGCAAGGACAGAAATTAACGATGAGCAGTTCTTC.

V usage is TRBV7-2 and J usage is TRBJ1-2, with TRBD1 matching 7 bases. This CDR3 has 16 amino acids. V lost 0 bases, J lost 0 bases, and 4 bases stayed unmatched. Germline assignment: CDR1 SGHTA and CDR2 FQGNSA. The CDR3 region is CASSLAGTAANYGYTF. CDR3 in DNA: TGTGCCAGCAGCTTAGCTGGGACAGCAGCTAACTATGGCTACACCTTC. The variable domain in full, completed from reference TRBV7-2 and TRBJ1-2, reads GAGVSQSPSNKVTEKGKDVELRCDPISGHTALYWYRQSLGQGLEFLIYFQGNSAPDKSGLPSDRFSAERTGGSVSTLTIQRTQQEDSAVYLCASSLAGTAANYGYTFGSGTRLTVV.

The chain recombines TRBV12-3 or TRBV12-4 with TRBJ2-7, with D unresolved. CDR3 size: 13 residues. V was cut by 3 bases and J by 4 bases, with 10 bases left in between. CDR3: CASSFPPLYEQYF. Here the CDR3 DNA reads TGTGCCAGCAGTTTCCCCCCCTTGTACGAGCAGTACTTC.

The chain couples TRBV7-8 to TRBJ2-1; 11 nucleotides match TRBD2. The CDR3 length is 16 residues. The V gene's germline CDR1 is SGHVS and CDR2 FQNEAQ. The junction had 6 bases not matched to a gene; V was cut back by 2 bases and J by 6 bases. The CDR3 is CASSLPLAGGLNEQFF. In DNA form, the CDR3 reads TGTGCCAGCAGCTTACCCTTAGCGGGAGGGCTCAATGAGCAGTTCTTC.

V usage is TRBV14 and J usage is TRBJ2-1, with TRBD2 identical over 8 bases. This CDR3 is 15 amino acids long. Trimming took 5 bases from V and 4 from J; bases not matched to a gene: 7. Germline V gene lookup returns CDR1 SGHDN and CDR2 FVKESK. The CDR3 DNA reads as TGTGCCAGCAGCTTTAAGAGACTAGCGTACAATGAGCAGTTCTTC. Translated: CASSFKRLAYNEQFF. The variable domain in full, completed from reference TRBV14 and TRBJ2-1, reads EAGVTQFPSHSVIEKGQTVTLRCDPISGHDNLYWYRRVMGKEIKFLLHFVKESKQDESGMPNNRFLAERTGGTYSTLKVQPAELEDSGVYFCASSFKRLAYNEQFFGPGTRLTVL.

CDR3: CASSPTGGSSYNEQFF. The CDR3 DNA is TGTGCCAGCAGTCCCACAGGGGGCAGCTCCTACAATGAGCAGTTCTTC. This chain links TRBV3-1 (or the pseudogene TRBV3-2) with TRBJ2-1, with TRBD1 matching 9 bases. Germline CDR1 is LGHDT and CDR2 is YNNKEL (reference sequence). This CDR3 region has 16 residues. With V trimmed by 6 bases and J by 0 bases, 6 bases remained unmatched.

The rearrangement joins TRBV25-1 to TRBJ1-2, with 9 positions matching TRBD1. Germline trimming cut 1 base from V and 4 bases from J; bases unmatched to any gene: 10. From germline, CDR1 is MGHDK and CDR2 SYGVNS. This CDR3 has 17 amino acids. CDR3 loop: CASSEWGGQGESYGYTF. CDR3 nucleotide sequence: TGTGCCAGCAGTGAATGGGGGGGACAGGGCGAGAGCTATGGCTACACCTTC.

The chain recombines TRBV10-3 with TRBJ1-5; 9 nucleotides line up with TRBD1. The CDR3 consists of 15 residues. Germline V gene sequence: CDR1 ENHRY, CDR2 SYGVKD. V lost 2 bases, J lost 5 bases, and 4 bases stayed unmatched. CDR3 bases: TGTGCCATCAGTGAGGCGGGACAGGGCGATCAGCCCCAGCATTTT. Translated: CAISEAGQGDQPQHF.

This chain joins TRBV7-9 and TRBJ1-2; weak D call: TRBD1 (5 bases). The CDR3 runs to 15 residues. V was shortened by 1 base and J by 4 bases, with 13 bases between the two germline ends. Germline V gene lookup returns CDR1 SEHNR and CDR2 FQNEAQ (reference sequence). In DNA, the CDR3 is TGTGCCAGCAGCTTAGTTTCCCAGGGCAGCTATGGCTACACCTTC. It encodes CASSLVSQGSYGYTF.

This chain joins TRBV18 and TRBJ1-5, with 8 bases lining up with TRBD1. Per germline, CDR1 KGHSH and CDR2 LQKENI. The CDR3 totals 14 residues. Unmatched junction bases numbered 5, after V lost 6 bases and J lost 4 bases. The CDR3 nucleotides are TGTGCCAGCTCCCCGGGACAGGATAATCAGCCCCAGCATTTT. Residues: CASSPGQDNQPQHF. Looking up the rest from reference TRBV18 and TRBJ1-5 gives the full variable domain: NAGVMQNPRHLVRRRGQEARLRCSPMKGHSHVYWYRQLPEEGLKFMVYLQKENIIDESGMPKERFSAEFPKEGPSILRIQQVVRGDSAAYFCASSPGQDNQPQHFGDGTRLSIL.

The rearrangement links TRBV27 to TRBJ1-1; 8 nucleotides align to TRBD1. Trimming took 9 bases from V and 0 from J; bases not matched to a gene: 3. The CDR3 runs 13 residues. The germline gives CDR1 MNHEY, CDR2 SMNVEV (reference sequence). Here the CDR3 reads CASGQGLNTEAFF. CDR3 in DNA: TGTGCCAGTGGACAGGGTTTGAACACTGAAGCTTTCTTT.

The rearrangement links TRBV11-2 to TRBJ1-1, with TRBD1 matching 8 bases. V lost 4 bases, J lost 5 bases, and 6 bases stayed unmatched. This CDR3 is 14 amino acids long. Germline values: CDR1 SGHAT, CDR2 FQNNGV. This CDR3 is CASSSDRVGTEAFF. The CDR3 DNA reads as TGTGCCAGCAGCTCGGACAGGGTAGGAACTGAAGCTTTCTTT.

CDR3 nucleotides: TGTGCCAGCAGCTTAGCGCTAGGCGGGACCCCCTTCTACGAGCAGTACTTC. This gives the protein CASSLALGGTPFYEQYF. V is TRBV7-2 and J is TRBJ2-7, with D perhaps matching TRBD2 (6 bases). Germline V gene data show CDR1 as SGHTA and CDR2 as FQGNSA. The CDR3 is 17 amino acids. Trimming removed 0 bases from V and 3 bases from J, with 18 bases in between.

The CDR3 DNA sequence: TGTGCCAGCAGCCCCTACCGGGGGACCACTGAAGCTTTCTTT. It translates to CASSPYRGTTEAFF. The chain joins TRBV7-6 to TRBJ1-1, with a weak D call TRBD1 (5 bases). There are 14 residues in the CDR3. With 5 bases removed from V and 4 bases from J, the gap between germline ends came to 14 bases. Germline V gene lookup returns CDR1 SGHVS and CDR2 FNYEAQ. Full variable domain (remainder filled in from reference TRBV7-6 and TRBJ1-1): GAGVSQSPRYKVTKRGQDVALRCDPISGHVSLYWYRQALGQGPEFLTYFNYEAQQDKSGLPNDRFSAERPEGSISTLTIQRTEQRDSAMYRCASSPYRGTTEAFFGQGTRLTVV.

The chain's CDR3 is CASSGLSVYEQYF. In nucleotides, the CDR3 is TGTGCCAGCAGTGGACTCAGCGTCTACGAGCAGTACTTC. The V call is TRBV2, the J call TRBJ2-7; the D is unclear. Trimming pared 4 bases from V and 3 bases from J, leaving 10 bases between. The CDR3 has 13 residues. Germline V gene lookup returns CDR1 SNHLY and CDR2 FYNNEI.

The chain links TRBV7-6 to TRBJ2-7; TRBD2 matches at 7 bases. Trimming took 5 bases from V and 5 from J; bases not matched to a gene: 9. The germline V gene has CDR1 SGHVS and CDR2 FNYEAQ. This CDR3 spans 14 amino acids. This chain's CDR3 is CASSARTSLDEQYF. In DNA, the CDR3 is TGTGCCAGCAGCGCTAGGACTAGTTTAGACGAGCAGTACTTC.

The CDR3 sequence: CASSELAGGNEQFF. CDR3 bases: TGTGCCAGCAGTGAACTAGCGGGGGGCAATGAGCAGTTCTTC. The rearrangement joins TRBV6-1 to TRBJ2-1; 11 nucleotides align to TRBD2. V gave up 2 bases and J gave up 6 bases; unmatched junction bases: 0. This CDR3 spans 14 amino acids. Germline CDR1 is MNHNS and CDR2 is SASEGT.

The genes are TRBV12-3 or TRBV12-4 and TRBJ1-2, with a weak D call TRBD1 (5 bases). The CDR3 length is 13 residues. V lost 5 bases to trimming and J lost 7 bases, with 14 bases between them. The CDR3 here is CASSPAQGGGYTF. CDR3 sequence (DNA): TGTGCCAGCAGTCCCGCCCAGGGTGGTGGCTACACCTTC.

For this clone: In the same sample, other DNA sequences code for this CDR3. This CDR3 is CATSREGGQETQYF. CDR3 nucleotide sequence: TGTGCCACCAGCAGAGAGGGCGGGCAAGAGACCCAGTACTTC. The rearrangement joins TRBV15 to TRBJ2-5, with a possible D match to TRBD2 (5 bases). CDR1 and CDR2 (germline): LNHNV, YYDKDF (reference sequence). The CDR3 is made up of 14 amino acids. V gave up 0 bases and J gave up 2 bases, with 7 bases separating them.

This chain joins TRBV4-3 and TRBJ2-3; possible D gene TRBD2, 5 bases. The CDR3 consists of 15 residues. Germline loops: CDR1 LGHNA, CDR2 YSLEER. V lost 1 base and J 1 base, leaving 9 bases between the germline ends. In DNA, the CDR3 is TGCGCCAGCAGCCAAGTGTCCGGGGGCACAGATACGCAGTATTTT. Translation: CASSQVSGGTDTQYF.